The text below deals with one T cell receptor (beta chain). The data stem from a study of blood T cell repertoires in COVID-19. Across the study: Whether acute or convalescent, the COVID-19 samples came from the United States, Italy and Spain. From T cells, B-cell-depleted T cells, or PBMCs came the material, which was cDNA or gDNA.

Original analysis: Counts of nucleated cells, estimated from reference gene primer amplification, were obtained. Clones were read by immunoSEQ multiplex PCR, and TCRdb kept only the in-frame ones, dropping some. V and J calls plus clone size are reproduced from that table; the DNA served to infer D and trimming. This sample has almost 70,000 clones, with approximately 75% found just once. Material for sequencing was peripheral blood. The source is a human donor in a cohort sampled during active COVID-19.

The chain's CDR3 is CASSFSGTGFGANVLTF. Here the CDR3 DNA reads TGTGCCAGCAGCTTTTCCGGGACAGGGTTTGGGGCCAACGTCCTGACTTTC. V and J are TRBV5-6 and TRBJ2-6; 9 bases line up with TRBD1. Germline loops: CDR1 SGHDT, CDR2 YYEEEE. CDR3 length: 17 residues. Trimming at V came to 2 bases and at J to 3 bases, leaving 6 bases not matched to a gene. Looking up the rest from reference TRBV5-6 and TRBJ2-6 gives the full variable domain: DAGVTQSPTHLIKTRGQQVTLRCSPKSGHDTVSWYQQALGQGPQFIFQYYEEEERQRGNFPDRFSGHQFPNYSSELNVNALLLGDSALYLCASSFSGTGFGANVLTFGAGSRLTVL.